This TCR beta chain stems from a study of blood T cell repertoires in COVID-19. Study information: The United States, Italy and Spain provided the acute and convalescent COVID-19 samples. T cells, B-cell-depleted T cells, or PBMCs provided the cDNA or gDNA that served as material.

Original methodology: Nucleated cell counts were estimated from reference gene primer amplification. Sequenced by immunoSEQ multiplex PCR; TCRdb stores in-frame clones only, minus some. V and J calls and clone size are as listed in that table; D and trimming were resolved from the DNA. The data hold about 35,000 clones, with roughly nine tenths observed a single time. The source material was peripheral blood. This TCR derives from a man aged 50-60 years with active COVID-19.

As DNA, the CDR3 is TGCAGTGCTAGTTTCTCCGGGAGGGCGGGAACCGGGGAGCTGTTTTTT. It is translated as CSASFSGRAGTGELFF. The chain has TRBV20-1 and TRBJ2-2; 8 bases map to TRBD2. The V gene end was trimmed by 3 bases and the J gene end by 5 bases; junction bases not matched to a gene: 11. Germline CDR1 reads DFQATT; CDR2 reads SNEGSKA (reference sequence). This CDR3 contains 16 residues.